The 30 T cell receptor beta chains below were found in one sample sequenced in a study of T cell responses to AZD1222 COVID-19 vaccine. The protocol was immunoSEQ multiplex PCR, while the TCRdb copy is restricted to in-frame clones and leaves out a portion. The sample has under 200,000 clones, over 80% seen once. This specimen consisted of peripheral blood, obtained on day 0 of AZD1222 vaccination. These receptor sequences come from an adult in good health.

The CDR3 DNA reads as TGTGCCAGCAGTGATAAGTGGCGGGGGAACACAGATACGCAGTATTTT. Protein sequence: CASSDKWRGNTDTQYF. This chain joins TRBV6-1 and TRBJ2-3; 7 bases are a match to TRBD2. Germline CDR1 reads MNHNS; CDR2 reads SASEGT. The ends lost 3 bases at V and 2 bases at J; junction bases unmatched: 8. CDR3 length: 16 amino acids.

This chain uses TRBV3-1 (or the pseudogene TRBV3-2) with TRBJ1-3, with D hard to call. The CDR3 runs to 18 residues. CDR1 and CDR2 from the germline V gene are LGHDT and YNNKEL (reference sequence). Trimming left V 3 bases short and J 2 bases short, with 20 bases between. CDR3 coding DNA: TGTGCCAGCAGCCACGGAGGCCTCATGGCATCCGCTGGAAACACCATATATTTT. Protein: CASSHGGLMASAGNTIYF.

This clone was observed a few times. In nucleotides, the CDR3 is TGTGCTAGTGGTTTGGGACAGGGAGGCGGCTACACCTTC. It encodes CASGLGQGGGYTF. This rearrangement joins TRBV12-5 to TRBJ1-2, with 7 bases lining up with TRBD1. Trimming at V came to 1 base and at J to 8 bases, leaving 4 bases not matched to a gene. Germline CDR1 LGHNT, CDR2 FRNRAP. The CDR3 runs to 13 residues.

The V gene is TRBV14, the J gene TRBJ1-1; D is perhaps TRBD1 (5 bases). V gave up 8 bases and J gave up 0 bases, with 19 bases separating them. CDR1 is SGHDN, CDR2 FVKESK, per germline. The CDR3 runs 16 residues. CDR3 nucleotides: TGTGCCAGCGAGCCCGCGGGGACGGGAATGAACACTGAAGCTTTCTTT. Its protein is CASEPAGTGMNTEAFF.

V usage is TRBV5-1 and J usage is TRBJ1-3, with unresolved D. V lost 3 bases and J 4 bases, leaving 8 bases between the germline ends. In germline, CDR1 is SGHRS, CDR2 YFSETQ. CDR3 length equals 13 residues. CDR3 DNA: TGCGCCAGCAGCTCCGGGTCCGGAAACACCATATATTTT. Protein product: CASSSGSGNTIYF. The complete variable domain, with remaining parts taken from reference TRBV5-1 and TRBJ1-3, reads KAGVTQTPRYLIKTRGQQVTLSCSPISGHRSVSWYQQTPGQGLQFLFEYFSETQRNKGNFPGRFSGRQFSNSRSEMNVSTLELGDSALYLCASSSGSGNTIYFGEGSWLTVV.

This chain uses TRBV25-1 with TRBJ1-1; 7 bases fit TRBD1. After removal of 1 base from V and 6 bases from J, the junction contained 14 bases not matched to a gene. Germline assignment: CDR1 MGHDK and CDR2 SYGVNS. The CDR3 runs to 17 residues. The CDR3 DNA follows: TGTGCCAGCAGTGAATGGGGACCCTCGACAGGGAAGGCTGAAGCTTTCTTT. This sequence encodes CASSEWGPSTGKAEAFF.

This clone was counted a single time. This chain connects TRBV7-8 to TRBJ2-2; unclear D gene. Trimming removed 3 bases at V and 6 bases at J, with 2 bases between. The CDR3 totals 11 residues. From germline, CDR1 is SGHVS and CDR2 FQNEAQ. The CDR3 sequence: CASSLPGELFF. CDR3 bases: TGTGCCAGCAGCTTGCCCGGGGAGCTGTTTTTT.

The CDR3 protein is CSVEDPGTEAFF. The DNA of the CDR3 is TGCAGCGTTGAAGATCCCGGGACCGAAGCTTTCTTT. The rearrangement uses TRBV29-1 and TRBJ1-1; D is possibly TRBD1 (5 bases). CDR1 and CDR2 (germline): SQVTM, ANQGSEA. The V and J ends lost 0 bases and 8 bases respectively, with 10 bases between them. The CDR3 spans 12 residues. The full variable domain, rest sourced from reference TRBV29-1 and TRBJ1-1, is SAVISQKPSRDICQRGTSLTIQCQVDSQVTMMFWYRQQPGQSLTLIATANQGSEATYESGFVIDKFPISRPNLTFSTLTVSNMSPEDSSIYLCSVEDPGTEAFFGQGTRLTVV.

A few counts support this clone. The chain links TRBV11-2 to TRBJ1-3; D is unresolved. V was cut by 2 bases and J by 2 bases, with 13 bases left in between. In germline, CDR1 is SGHAT, CDR2 FQNNGV. The length of the CDR3 is 16 residues. The CDR3 loop reads CASSLLRRGTGNTIYF. CDR3 in DNA: TGTGCCAGCAGCTTATTGCGGCGAGGAACTGGAAACACCATATATTTT. The entire variable domain, with the rest obtained from reference TRBV11-2 and TRBJ1-3, is as follows: EAGVAQSPRYKIIEKRQSVAFWCNPISGHATLYWYQQILGQGPKLLIQFQNNGVVDDSQLPKDRFSAERLKGVDSTLKIQPAKLEDSAVYLCASSLLRRGTGNTIYFGEGSWLTVV.

CDR3 amino acids: CASLTANTGELFF. In DNA, the CDR3 is TGTGCCAGCCTTACTGCGAACACCGGGGAGCTGTTTTTT. The chain combines TRBV5-6 with TRBJ2-2; D call uncertain. From germline, CDR1 is SGHDT and CDR2 YYEEEE. CDR3 length: 13 residues. The V gene lost 7 bases and the J gene lost 0 bases, with 7 bases spanning the gap.

The CDR3 is CATGAAEATEAFF. The CDR3 region has the DNA TGTGCCACCGGGGCAGCAGAAGCCACTGAAGCTTTCTTT. J is TRBJ1-1 and V is TRBV28, with D possibly matching TRBD1 (5 bases). V lost 10 bases and J 4 bases, leaving 16 bases between the germline ends. Germline V CDR1 and CDR2: MDHEN, SYDVKM. The CDR3 has 13 residues.

This clone has a single count. CDR3 nucleotide sequence: TGTGCCAGTAGTCCAACGGGTGGGGCCAACGTCCTGACTTTC. As protein: CASSPTGGANVLTF. The chain joins TRBV19 to TRBJ2-6, with D hard to call. Germline assignment: CDR1 LNHDA and CDR2 SQIVND (reference sequence). The CDR3 runs 14 residues. V lost 5 bases and J 3 bases, leaving 8 bases between the germline ends.

The genes are TRBV27 and TRBJ1-4; no clear D gene. V lost 5 bases and J lost 7, with 17 bases in between. The CDR3 is made up of 15 amino acids. Per germline, CDR1 MNHEY and CDR2 SMNVEV (reference sequence). The CDR3 nucleotides read TGTGCCAGCAGTCCCGTAGGACCCTGGGGTGAAAAACTGTTTTTT. Its protein is CASSPVGPWGEKLFF.

This clone came up once. The rearrangement links TRBV5-5 to TRBJ1-5; D possibly corresponds to TRBD1 (5 bases). This CDR3 contains 14 residues. The V gene lost 2 bases and the J gene lost 6 bases, with 12 bases spanning the gap. The V gene's germline CDR1 is SGHKS and CDR2 YYEKEE (reference sequence). CDR3 bases: TGTGCCAGCAGCTTTCGACAGTACGGTCAGCCCCAGCATTTT. Its translation is CASSFRQYGQPQHF. The full variable domain, with the rest looked up from reference TRBV5-5 and TRBJ1-5, is DAGVTQSPTHLIKTRGQQVTLRCSPISGHKSVSWYQQVLGQGPQFIFQYYEKEERGRGNFPDRFSARQFPNYSSELNVNALLLGDSALYLCASSFRQYGQPQHFGDGTRLSIL.

The rearrangement uses TRBV3-1 (or the pseudogene TRBV3-2) and TRBJ2-7, with 7 nucleotides matching TRBD2. CDR1 and CDR2 from the germline V gene are LGHDT and YNNKEL (reference sequence). J lost 6 bases, V lost 5 bases, and 4 bases had no gene match. The CDR3 is 12 residues long. The CDR3 reads CASSVTSREQYF. CDR3 bases: TGTGCCAGCAGCGTGACTAGCCGCGAGCAGTACTTC.

This clone occurred a few times. The chain joins TRBV5-1 to TRBJ2-7; no firm D call. Trimming pared 0 bases from V and 9 bases from J, leaving 10 bases between. This CDR3 comprises 12 residues. The V gene's germline CDR1 is SGHRS and CDR2 YFSETQ. The CDR3 bases are TGCGCCAGCAGCTTGGATTCTATCGTGCAGTACTTC. Residues: CASSLDSIVQYF. The whole variable domain, filled in from reference TRBV5-1 and TRBJ2-7, reads KAGVTQTPRYLIKTRGQQVTLSCSPISGHRSVSWYQQTPGQGLQFLFEYFSETQRNKGNFPGRFSGRQFSNSRSEMNVSTLELGDSALYLCASSLDSIVQYFGPGTRLTVT.

V is TRBV5-4 and J is TRBJ1-1; TRBD1 might be the D (6 bases). Germline-derived CDR1 and CDR2 are SGHNT and YYREEE (reference sequence). Trimming left V 6 bases short and J 4 bases short, with 13 bases between. The CDR3 has 13 residues. The CDR3 spells CASTRGASTEAFF. Written as DNA, the CDR3 is TGTGCCAGCACCCGGGGGGCGAGCACTGAAGCTTTCTTT.

The chain employs TRBV7-3 and TRBJ2-5; no clear D gene. Germline loops: CDR1 SGHTA, CDR2 FQGTGA. The CDR3 sequence is 12 residues long. The V end was cut by 3 bases, the J end by 0 bases, with 2 bases between. This CDR3 is CASSLNQETQYF. The DNA of the CDR3 is TGTGCCAGCAGCTTGAACCAAGAGACCCAGTACTTC.

The chain has TRBV30 and TRBJ2-7; the D is unclear. This CDR3 is built from 11 residues. Germline CDR1 is GTSNPN and CDR2 is SVGIG (reference sequence). The V and J ends lost 3 bases and 3 bases respectively, with 6 bases between them. As DNA, the CDR3 is TGTGCCTGGAGGGGCATCTACGAGCAGTACTTC. Its protein is CAWRGIYEQYF. The variable domain in full, with the rest retrieved from reference TRBV30 and TRBJ2-7, is SQTIHQWPATLVQPVGSPLSLECTVEGTSNPNLYWYRQAAGRGLQLLFYSVGIGQISSEVPQNLSASRPQDRQFILSSKKLLLSDSGFYLCAWRGIYEQYFGPGTRLTVT.

Notes on this clone: The sample has other DNA sequences that encode this CDR3 too. The gene calls are TRBV19 and TRBJ2-6; D call uncertain. Germline CDR1 is LNHDA and CDR2 is SQIVND (reference sequence). The ends were cut back, 3 bases at V and 1 base at J, with 1 base in the middle. This CDR3 comprises 13 residues. This CDR3 reads CASSISGANVLTF. Here the CDR3 DNA reads TGTGCCAGTAGTATTTCTGGGGCCAACGTCCTGACTTTC.

About this clone itself: The CDR3 end shows no conserved phenylalanine or tryptophan, and so a read error is likely. The limits of the CDR3 on the DNA are not certain, so only TCRdb's listed CDR3 is given. The rearrangement links TRBV7-2 to TRBJ1-1; TRBD1, the table's D call, lacks a check against the DNA. The CDR3 length is 12 residues, termini included. Germline-derived CDR1 and CDR2 are SGHTA and FQGNSA. The chain's CDR3 is CASSLDVAGGVL.

This rearrangement joins TRBV7-9 to TRBJ1-2, with D tentatively TRBD1 (5 bases). The CDR3 extends over 15 amino acids. Trimming cost V 0 bases and J 2 bases, with 10 bases left between them. The germline CDR1 and CDR2 sequences are SEHNR and FQNEAQ (reference sequence). The CDR3 loop is CASSLARDPNYGYTF. In nucleotides, the CDR3 is TGTGCCAGCAGCTTAGCCCGGGACCCAAACTATGGCTACACCTTC.

The rearrangement uses TRBV19 and TRBJ1-1; D possibly corresponds to TRBD1 (5 bases). CDR3 length: 15 amino acids. V dropped 1 base and J dropped 6 bases, with 15 bases sitting between them. The germline V gene has CDR1 LNHDA and CDR2 SQIVND (reference sequence). CDR3 residues: CASSIAVGRAPEAFF. The CDR3 nucleotides are TGTGCCAGTAGTATAGCGGTGGGCAGGGCCCCTGAAGCTTTCTTT.

The chain recombines TRBV4-1 with TRBJ2-7; D is perhaps TRBD1 or TRBD2 (6 bases each). Germline lookup yields CDR1 MGHRA and CDR2 YSYEKL. V was shortened by 6 bases and J by 0 bases, with 21 bases between the two germline ends. CDR3 length: 17 residues. Here the CDR3 reads CASSHKGGRGPSYEQYF. CDR3 nucleotides: TGCGCCAGCAGTCACAAAGGGGGACGGGGGCCCTCCTACGAGCAGTACTTC.

Turning to this clone: The germline gene is not matched at one end of the junction; a read error may be the cause. The chain recombines TRBV6-5 with TRBJ1-2; D unresolved. CDR1 MNHEY and CDR2 SVGAGI come from the germline V gene. This CDR3 spans 13 amino acids. CDR3 sequence reads: CASSYSPGSKTAF. Written as DNA, the CDR3 is TGTGCCAGCAGTTACTCGCCGGGCAGTAAAACGGCCTTC.

The chain links TRBV6-2 or TRBV6-3 to TRBJ1-6; tentatively, D is TRBD1 (5 bases). The CDR3 has 17 residues. The germline V gene encodes CDR1 MNHEY and CDR2 SVGEGT. V lost 5 bases and J lost 4, with 18 bases in between. CDR3 region: CASSHPSGGRYNSPLHF. The CDR3 bases are TGTGCCAGCAGTCACCCTTCGGGGGGGAGATATAATTCACCCCTCCACTTT.

The CDR3 protein is CASSEQGSKEKLFF. CDR3 in DNA: TGTGCCAGCAGCGAACAGGGGTCGAAGGAAAAACTGTTTTTT. This chain links TRBV28 with TRBJ1-4, with 7 bases fitting TRBD1. The CDR3 is 14 residues long. Germline CDR1 MDHEN, CDR2 SYDVKM. V shed 6 bases and J 8 bases; nucleotides not matched to a gene: 9.

The chain has TRBV7-3 and TRBJ2-3; D is undetermined. The V end was cut by 5 bases, the J end by 4 bases, with 10 bases between. This CDR3 contains 13 residues. In germline, CDR1 is SGHTA, CDR2 FQGTGA. The CDR3 bases are TGTGCCAGCAGCCCAGAAGGCCCAGATACGCAGTATTTT. Translated, it gives CASSPEGPDTQYF.

The V call is TRBV5-4, the J call TRBJ2-7; possible D gene TRBD2, 6 bases. This CDR3 is 13 amino acids long. Trimming shortened V by 3 bases and J by 3 bases, and 10 bases separated the two germline ends. The germline V gene encodes CDR1 SGHNT and CDR2 YYREEE (reference sequence). CDR3 DNA: TGTGCCAGCAGCTCCGAGCGGGTCTACGAGCAGTACTTC. Protein: CASSSERVYEQYF.

The DNA for the CDR3 is TGCGCCAGCAGCCAACCTTTAGCGGGGCGGGAGACCCAGTACTTC. Translated, it gives CASSQPLAGRETQYF. The J gene is TRBJ2-5, the V gene TRBV4-1; TRBD2 matches at 8 bases. Trimming cost V 2 bases and J 5 bases; bases outside gene matches: 7. The CDR3 sequence is 15 residues long. Germline values: CDR1 MGHRA, CDR2 YSYEKL.